This T cell receptor beta chain is drawn from a study of control samples from healthy donors and cancer patients. This CDR3 has 15 amino acids. Per the germline V gene, CDR1 is LNHDA and CDR2 is SQIVND (reference sequence). Trimming left V 0 bases short and J 1 base short, with 9 bases between. Sequenced by immunoSEQ multiplex PCR; TCRdb stores in-frame clones only, minus some. The table includes roughly 130,000 clones, more than 90% detected once. The TCR was taken from a man aged 25-45 years in good health. The chain couples TRBV19 to TRBJ1-1; no firm D call. Specimen: blood. In DNA form, the CDR3 reads TGTGCCAGTAGTATAGATAGGGCAGGGAACACTGAAGCTTTCTTT. Translated: CASSIDRAGNTEAFF.